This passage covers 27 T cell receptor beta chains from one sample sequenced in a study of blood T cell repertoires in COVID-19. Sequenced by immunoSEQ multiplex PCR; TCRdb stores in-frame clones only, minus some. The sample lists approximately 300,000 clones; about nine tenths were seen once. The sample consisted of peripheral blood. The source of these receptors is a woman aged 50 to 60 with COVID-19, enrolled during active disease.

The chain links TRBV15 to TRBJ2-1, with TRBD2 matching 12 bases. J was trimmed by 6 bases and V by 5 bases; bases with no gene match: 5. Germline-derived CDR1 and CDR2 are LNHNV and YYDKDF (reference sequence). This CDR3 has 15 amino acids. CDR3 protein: CATSPLAGGFNEQFF. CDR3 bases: TGTGCCACCAGCCCACTAGCGGGAGGATTCAATGAGCAGTTCTTC.

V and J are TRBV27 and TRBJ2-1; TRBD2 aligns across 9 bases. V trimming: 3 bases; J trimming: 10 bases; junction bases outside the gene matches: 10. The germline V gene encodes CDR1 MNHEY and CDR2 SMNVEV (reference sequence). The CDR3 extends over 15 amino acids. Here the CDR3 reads CASSFYGTSRGEQFF. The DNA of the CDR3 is TGTGCCAGCAGTTTTTATGGGACTAGCCGCGGGGAGCAGTTCTTC.

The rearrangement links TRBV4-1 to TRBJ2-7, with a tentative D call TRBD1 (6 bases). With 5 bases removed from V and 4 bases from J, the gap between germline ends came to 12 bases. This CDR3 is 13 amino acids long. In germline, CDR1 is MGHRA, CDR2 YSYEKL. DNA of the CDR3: TGCGCCAGCAGCGCCCCAGGGGTTTACGAGCAGTACTTC. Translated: CASSAPGVYEQYF.

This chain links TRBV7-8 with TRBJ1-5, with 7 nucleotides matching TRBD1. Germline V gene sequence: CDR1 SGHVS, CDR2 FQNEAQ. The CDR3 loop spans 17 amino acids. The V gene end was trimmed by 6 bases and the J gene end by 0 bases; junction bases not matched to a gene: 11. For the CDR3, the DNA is TGTGCCAGCAGTCCCCGGGACAGTCAATATAGCAATCAGCCCCAGCATTTT. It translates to CASSPRDSQYSNQPQHF.

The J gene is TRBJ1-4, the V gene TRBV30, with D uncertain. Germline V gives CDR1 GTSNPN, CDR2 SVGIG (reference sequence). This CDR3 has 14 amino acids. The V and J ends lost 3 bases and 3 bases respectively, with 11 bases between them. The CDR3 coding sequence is TGTGCCTGGAGAGGAGGTGGTGCTAATGAAAAACTGTTTTTT. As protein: CAWRGGGANEKLFF.

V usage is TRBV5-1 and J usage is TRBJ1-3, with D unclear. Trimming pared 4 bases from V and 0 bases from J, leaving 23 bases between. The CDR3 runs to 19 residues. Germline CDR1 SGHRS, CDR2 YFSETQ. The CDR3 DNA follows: TGCGCCAGCAGCCCCAGTAGTGGACTGGGATCACTCTCTGGAAACACCATATATTTT. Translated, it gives CASSPSSGLGSLSGNTIYF.

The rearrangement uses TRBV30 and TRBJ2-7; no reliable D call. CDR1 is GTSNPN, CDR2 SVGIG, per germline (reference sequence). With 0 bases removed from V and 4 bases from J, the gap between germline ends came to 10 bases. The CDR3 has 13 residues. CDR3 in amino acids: CAWSVSLRYEQYF. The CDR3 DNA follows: TGTGCCTGGAGTGTATCTTTGAGGTACGAGCAGTACTTC.

CDR3 region: CSSQAVATGELFF. CDR3 DNA: TGCAGCTCCCAAGCGGTAGCCACCGGGGAGCTGTTTTTT. V gene TRBV29-1 combines with J gene TRBJ2-2, with D tentatively TRBD2 (5 bases). V was clipped by 8 bases and J by 4 bases, with 14 bases between them. Looked up from germline, CDR1 is SQVTM and CDR2 is ANQGSEA. The CDR3 length is 13 residues.

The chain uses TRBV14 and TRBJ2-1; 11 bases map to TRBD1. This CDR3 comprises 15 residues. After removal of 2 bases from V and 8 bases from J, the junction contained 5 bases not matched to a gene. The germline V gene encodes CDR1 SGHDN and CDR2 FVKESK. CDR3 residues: CASSQRRTGGDEQFF. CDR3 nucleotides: TGTGCCAGCAGCCAACGCAGGACAGGGGGCGATGAGCAGTTCTTC.

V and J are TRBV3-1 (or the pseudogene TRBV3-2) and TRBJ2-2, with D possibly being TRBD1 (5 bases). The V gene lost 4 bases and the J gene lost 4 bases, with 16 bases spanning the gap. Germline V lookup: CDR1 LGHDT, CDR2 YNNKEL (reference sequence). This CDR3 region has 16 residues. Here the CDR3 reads CASSPGRKTGTGELFF. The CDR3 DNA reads TGTGCCAGCAGCCCCGGACGGAAAACAGGCACCGGGGAGCTGTTTTTT.

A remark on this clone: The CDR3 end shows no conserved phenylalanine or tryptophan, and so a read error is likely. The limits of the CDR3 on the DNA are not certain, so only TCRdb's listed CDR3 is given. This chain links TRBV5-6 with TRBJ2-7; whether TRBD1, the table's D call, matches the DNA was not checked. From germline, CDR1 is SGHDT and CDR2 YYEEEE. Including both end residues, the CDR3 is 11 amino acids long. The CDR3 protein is CASSLFRDRSI.

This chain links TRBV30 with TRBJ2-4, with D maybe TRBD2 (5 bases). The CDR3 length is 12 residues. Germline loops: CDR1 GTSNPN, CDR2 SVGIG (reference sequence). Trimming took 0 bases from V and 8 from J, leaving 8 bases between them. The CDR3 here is CAWSVSGDIQYF. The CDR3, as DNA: TGTGCCTGGAGTGTCTCCGGGGACATTCAGTACTTC.

For the CDR3, the DNA is TGTGCCAGCAGCCCCGGAGGTTCGGGGGAGACCCAGTACTTC. Its protein product is CASSPGGSGETQYF. This chain connects TRBV11-3 to TRBJ2-5; possibly TRBD2 for D (5 bases). Per the germline V gene, CDR1 is SGHNT and CDR2 is YENEEA. V was cut by 5 bases and J by 5 bases, with 15 bases left in between. The CDR3 runs to 14 residues.

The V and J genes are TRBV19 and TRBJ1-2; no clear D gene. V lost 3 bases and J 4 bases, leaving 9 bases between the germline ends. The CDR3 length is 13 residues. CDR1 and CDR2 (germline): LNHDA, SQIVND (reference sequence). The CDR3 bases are TGTGCCAGTAGTATGGGAGAGCCCTATGGCTACACCTTC. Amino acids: CASSMGEPYGYTF.

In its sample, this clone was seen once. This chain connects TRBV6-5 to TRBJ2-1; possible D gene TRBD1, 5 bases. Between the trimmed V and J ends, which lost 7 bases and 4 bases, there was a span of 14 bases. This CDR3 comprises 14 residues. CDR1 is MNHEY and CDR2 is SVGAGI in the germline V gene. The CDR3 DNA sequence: TGTGCCAGCACCCTTACGACAGTGTACAATGAGCAGTTCTTC. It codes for CASTLTTVYNEQFF.

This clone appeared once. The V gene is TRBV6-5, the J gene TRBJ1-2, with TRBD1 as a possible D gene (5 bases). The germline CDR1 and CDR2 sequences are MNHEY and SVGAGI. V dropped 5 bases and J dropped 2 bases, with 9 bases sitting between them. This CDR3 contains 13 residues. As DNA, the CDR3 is TGTGCCAGCAGTCCTGGGGCGAACTATGGCTACACCTTC. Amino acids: CASSPGANYGYTF.

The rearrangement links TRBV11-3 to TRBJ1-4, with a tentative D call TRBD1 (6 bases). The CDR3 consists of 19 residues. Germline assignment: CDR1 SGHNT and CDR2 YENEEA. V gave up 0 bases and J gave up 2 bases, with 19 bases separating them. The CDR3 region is CASSLDSGGVGHTNEKLFF. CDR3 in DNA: TGTGCCAGCAGCTTAGATTCTGGGGGCGTGGGTCACACTAATGAAAAACTGTTTTTT.

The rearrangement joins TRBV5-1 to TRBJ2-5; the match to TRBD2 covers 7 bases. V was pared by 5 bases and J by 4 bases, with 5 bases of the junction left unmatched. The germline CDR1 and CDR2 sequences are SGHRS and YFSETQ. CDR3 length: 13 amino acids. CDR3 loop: CASRGGRGETQYF. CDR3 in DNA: TGCGCCAGCAGAGGAGGGAGGGGAGAGACCCAGTACTTC.

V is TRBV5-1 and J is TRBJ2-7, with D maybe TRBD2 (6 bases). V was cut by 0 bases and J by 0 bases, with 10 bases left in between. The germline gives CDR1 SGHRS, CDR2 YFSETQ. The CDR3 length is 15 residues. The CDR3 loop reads CASSLGLAISYEQYF. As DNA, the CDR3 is TGCGCCAGCAGCTTGGGGCTAGCGATCTCCTACGAGCAGTACTTC.

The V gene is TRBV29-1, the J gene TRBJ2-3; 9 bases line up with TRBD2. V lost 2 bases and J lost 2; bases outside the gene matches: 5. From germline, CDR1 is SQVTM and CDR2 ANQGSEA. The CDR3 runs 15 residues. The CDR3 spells CSVEKVAGVTDTQYF. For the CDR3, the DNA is TGCAGCGTTGAAAAGGTAGCGGGAGTCACAGATACGCAGTATTTT.

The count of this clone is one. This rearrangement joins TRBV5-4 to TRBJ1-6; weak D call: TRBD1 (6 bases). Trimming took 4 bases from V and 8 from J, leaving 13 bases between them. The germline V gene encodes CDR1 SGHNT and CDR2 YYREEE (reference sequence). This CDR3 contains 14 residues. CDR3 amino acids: CASSRGGGDSPLHF. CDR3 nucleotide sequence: TGTGCCAGCAGCCGAGGGGGGGGTGATTCACCCCTCCACTTT.

CDR3 sequence (DNA): TGTGCCAGCAGGGATCAGGGGAGTTGGGGCAATCAGCCCCAGCATTTT. It specifies CASRDQGSWGNQPQHF. The gene calls are TRBV2 and TRBJ1-5; maybe TRBD1 (6 bases). V was cut by 6 bases and J by 2 bases, with 17 bases left in between. This CDR3 contains 16 residues. The V gene's germline CDR1 is SNHLY and CDR2 FYNNEI.

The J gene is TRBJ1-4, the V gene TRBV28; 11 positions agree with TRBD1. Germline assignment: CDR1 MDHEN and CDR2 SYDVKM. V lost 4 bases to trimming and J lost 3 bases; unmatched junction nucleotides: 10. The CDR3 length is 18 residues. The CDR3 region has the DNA TGTGCCAGCAGTTCCCCGGGACAGGGGGGGTGGGCTAATGAAAAACTGTTTTTT. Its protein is CASSSPGQGGWANEKLFF.

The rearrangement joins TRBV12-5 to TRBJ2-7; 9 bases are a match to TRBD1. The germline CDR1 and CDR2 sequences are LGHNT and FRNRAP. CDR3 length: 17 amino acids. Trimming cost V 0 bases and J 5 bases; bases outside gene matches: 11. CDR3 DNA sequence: TGTGCTAGTGGTTTGGTGGGTTTCGGACAGGGGATCGACGAGCAGTACTTC. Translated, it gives CASGLVGFGQGIDEQYF.

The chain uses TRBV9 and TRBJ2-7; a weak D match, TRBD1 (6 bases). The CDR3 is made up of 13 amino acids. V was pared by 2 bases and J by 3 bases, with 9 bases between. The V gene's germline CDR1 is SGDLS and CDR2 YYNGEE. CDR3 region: CASSVGDNYEQYF. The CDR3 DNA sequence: TGTGCCAGCAGCGTCGGGGACAACTACGAGCAGTACTTC.

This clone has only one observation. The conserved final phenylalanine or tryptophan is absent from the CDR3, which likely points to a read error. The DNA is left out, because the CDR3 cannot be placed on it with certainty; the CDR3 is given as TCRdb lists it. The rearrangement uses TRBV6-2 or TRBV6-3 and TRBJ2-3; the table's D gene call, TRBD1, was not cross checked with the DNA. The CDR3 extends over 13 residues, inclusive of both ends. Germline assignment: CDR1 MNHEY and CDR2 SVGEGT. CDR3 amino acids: CASSYSRQAPEGL.

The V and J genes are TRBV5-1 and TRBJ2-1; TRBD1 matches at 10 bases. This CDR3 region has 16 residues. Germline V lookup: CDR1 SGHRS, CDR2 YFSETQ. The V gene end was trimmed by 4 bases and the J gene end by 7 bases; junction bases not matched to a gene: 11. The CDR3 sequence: CASSLRPGQGTNEQFF. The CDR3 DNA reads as TGCGCCAGCAGCCTCCGCCCGGGACAGGGGACGAATGAGCAGTTCTTC.